This TCR beta chain was found in a study of regulatory T cells in long-lasting Graves disease. General study findings and limits: Persistent cases of Graves' showed reduced TCR diversity relative to newly diagnosed patients.

As for this clonotype: What it binds is unknown.

The time point here: persistent/refractory GD, antithyroid drugs over 5 years with positive TRAb. Researchers made the TCR library from RNA that was extracted from PBMCs. An endocrinology department in Xi'an, China, recruited the patients. The germline V gene has CDR1 MNHEY and CDR2 SMNVEV (reference sequence). The ends were cut back, 6 bases at V and 6 bases at J, with 9 bases in the middle. This CDR3 has 11 residues. Both iRepertoire HTBI primers and Arm-PCR of CDR3 regions were used to build the TCR beta libraries. TCRdb called the multiplex PCR reads again in MiXCR, with one record for every CDR3 protein. Among some 470,000 distinct CDR3 sequences, about 22% were seen once, and the ten largest hold roughly 6.9%.

The material was peripheral blood mononuclear cells (PBMCs), obtained when the disease was refractory, from a patient treated with antithyroid drugs. This chain joins TRBV27 and TRBJ2-7, with D unresolved. The receptor comes from a female donor with Graves disease. The CDR3 here is CASRYIGEQYF. In nucleotides, the CDR3 is TGTGCCAGCAGATATATTGGCGAGCAGTACTTC.